What follows are 32 T cell receptor beta chains derived from one specimen sequenced in a study of PD-L1 blockade in urothelial cancer. Assay: immunoSEQ multiplex PCR; the TCRdb copy retains only in-frame clones and omits some. The table lists 100,000 to 150,000 clones, about 84% of them singletons. Indicated time point: peripheral blood 6 weeks after treatment start. The starting material was PBMCs, obtained around atezolizumab (anti-PD-L1) treatment. These receptors all come from a middle-aged man with urothelial cancer.

This chain uses TRBV28 with TRBJ1-2; D unresolved. V lost 3 bases, J lost 6 bases, and 14 bases lay in between. CDR3 size: 14 residues. CDR1 is MDHEN, CDR2 SYDVKM, per germline. The CDR3 DNA follows: TGTGCCAGCAGTTTTTCTCCTGCAGTTCATGGCTACACCTTC. This gives the protein CASSFSPAVHGYTF.

The chain is built from TRBV28 and TRBJ1-2, with D possibly TRBD1 on 6 matching bases. Germline lookup yields CDR1 MDHEN and CDR2 SYDVKM. The ends were cut back, 2 bases at V and 2 bases at J, with 18 bases in the middle. The CDR3 extends over 17 amino acids. CDR3: CASSLGDIRGANYGYTF. The CDR3 nucleotides are TGTGCCAGCAGTTTAGGGGACATTAGAGGGGCCAACTATGGCTACACCTTC.

This chain links TRBV6-1 with TRBJ2-2, with D possibly being TRBD1 (5 bases). V dropped 7 bases and J dropped 6 bases, with 15 bases sitting between them. Per germline, CDR1 MNHNS and CDR2 SASEGT. This CDR3 has 14 residues. The CDR3 coding sequence is TGTGCCAGCAACAACTTCAGGGTGCCCGGGGAGCTGTTTTTT. It codes for CASNNFRVPGELFF.

The sample holds one count of this clone. This chain links TRBV6-5 with TRBJ2-1, with D tentatively TRBD2 (5 bases). The CDR3 extends over 15 amino acids. From germline, CDR1 is MNHEY and CDR2 SVGAGI. V dropped 6 bases and J dropped 5 bases, with 17 bases sitting between them. The CDR3 nucleotides read TGTGCCAGCAGATCCCAACCCGCGGGCCACAATGAGCAGTTCTTC. This translates into CASRSQPAGHNEQFF.

The CDR3 DNA reads as TGCGCCAGCAGCTTAAATAATCGGGGGGGGAACACTGAAGCTTTCTTT. Translation: CASSLNNRGGNTEAFF. The chain is built from TRBV5-1 and TRBJ1-1; D perhaps matches TRBD1 (5 bases). This CDR3 region has 16 residues. Per the germline V gene, CDR1 is SGHRS and CDR2 is YFSETQ. Trimming took 2 bases from V and 1 from J, leaving 15 bases between them.

The V call is TRBV6-4, the J call TRBJ2-1, with TRBD2 matching over 7 bases. Germline trimming cut 7 bases from V and 8 bases from J; bases unmatched to any gene: 20. The CDR3 is made up of 17 amino acids. Germline V CDR1 and CDR2: MRHNA, SNTAGT. The CDR3 nucleotides are TGTGCCAGCATCCTCCCCCTCAGAGGGACTAAAGGCGATGAGCAGTTCTTC. Translation: CASILPLRGTKGDEQFF.

The chain recombines TRBV4-1 with TRBJ2-1; possibly TRBD1 for D (6 bases). The CDR3 loop spans 14 amino acids. The V gene lost 0 bases and the J gene lost 8 bases, with 11 bases spanning the gap. Germline loops: CDR1 MGHRA, CDR2 YSYEKL. CDR3 DNA: TGCGCCAGCAGCCAAGAAATACAGGGCTATGAGCAGTTCTTC. It yields the protein CASSQEIQGYEQFF.

V is TRBV2 and J is TRBJ2-5; 7 bases fit TRBD2. Germline loops: CDR1 SNHLY, CDR2 FYNNEI. This CDR3 has 11 residues. V lost 0 bases, J lost 11 bases, and 0 bases stayed unmatched. The CDR3 here is CASSEAREQYF. CDR3 nucleotides: TGTGCCAGCAGTGAAGCGCGGGAGCAGTACTTC.

The chain is built from TRBV18 and TRBJ2-6; the match to TRBD2 covers 10 bases. The V gene end was trimmed by 1 base and the J gene end by 2 bases; junction bases not matched to a gene: 2. Germline V gene data show CDR1 as KGHSH and CDR2 as LQKENI. The CDR3 consists of 17 residues. CDR3 sequence (DNA): TGTGCCAGCTCACCACAACTAGCGGGGACTGGGGCCAACGTCCTGACTTTC. The encoded protein is CASSPQLAGTGANVLTF.

The V gene is TRBV15, the J gene TRBJ1-5; D unresolved. The CDR3 has 15 amino acids. Germline V gene sequence: CDR1 LNHNV, CDR2 YYDKDF (reference sequence). V lost 1 base to trimming and J lost 0 bases, with 7 bases between them. The CDR3 DNA reads as TGTGCCACCAGCAGAGGCCGGGATAGCAATCAGCCCCAGCATTTT. Its protein product is CATSRGRDSNQPQHF.

The CDR3 DNA is TGTGCCAGCATCGTACAGGGGGCGTCCGGGGAGCTGTTTTTT. Amino acids: CASIVQGASGELFF. V is TRBV28 and J is TRBJ2-2, with 9 nucleotides matching TRBD1. J lost 6 bases, V lost 7 bases, and 6 bases had no gene match. The length of the CDR3 is 14 residues. Germline V gives CDR1 MDHEN, CDR2 SYDVKM. Looking up the rest from reference TRBV28 and TRBJ2-2 gives the full variable domain: DVKVTQSSRYLVKRTGEKVFLECVQDMDHENMFWYRQDPGLGLRLIYFSYDVKMKEKGDIPEGYSVSREKKERFSLILESASTNQTSMYLCASIVQGASGELFFGEGSRLTVL.

This chain links TRBV11-2 with TRBJ2-1, with 8 positions matching TRBD2. Germline values: CDR1 SGHAT, CDR2 FQNNGV. V shed 1 base and J 7 bases; nucleotides not matched to a gene: 6. The length of the CDR3 is 15 residues. The chain's CDR3 is CASSLGLAKKNEQFF. CDR3 DNA sequence: TGTGCCAGCAGCTTAGGACTAGCGAAAAAAAATGAGCAGTTCTTC.

V gene TRBV28 combines with J gene TRBJ1-2, with a tentative D call TRBD1 (6 bases). CDR3 size: 15 residues. The ends were cut back, 4 bases at V and 4 bases at J, with 16 bases in the middle. Germline V CDR1 and CDR2: MDHEN, SYDVKM. The CDR3 DNA sequence: TGTGCCAGCAGTTCCACAGGGAACGGGGTCTATGGCTACACCTTC. This sequence encodes CASSSTGNGVYGYTF.

There are a few counts of this clone. J is TRBJ2-5 and V is TRBV29-1, with 11 bases matching TRBD2. The ends lost 7 bases at V and 6 bases at J; junction bases unmatched: 4. CDR3 size: 12 residues. Germline values: CDR1 SQVTM, CDR2 ANQGSEA. The CDR3 DNA reads as TGCAGCGCAAGGACTAGCGGGCAGACCCAGTACTTC. This translates into CSARTSGQTQYF.

The CDR3 region is CASSPGIGNQPQHF. In nucleotides, the CDR3 is TGTGCCAGTAGTCCGGGGATCGGAAATCAGCCCCAGCATTTT. V is TRBV19 and J is TRBJ1-5; D unclear. Deletions cut 5 bases from V and 4 bases from J, with 12 bases between. The germline gives CDR1 LNHDA, CDR2 SQIVND (reference sequence). This CDR3 region has 14 residues.

The chain employs TRBV6-6 and TRBJ2-3, with D tentatively TRBD1 (6 bases). The CDR3 runs 14 residues. Per germline, CDR1 MNHNY and CDR2 SVGAGI (reference sequence). Between the trimmed V and J ends, which lost 2 bases and 4 bases, there was a span of 10 bases. Here the CDR3 reads CASSYQDSADTQYF. The CDR3 DNA reads TGTGCCAGCAGTTACCAGGACAGCGCAGATACGCAGTATTTT.

V gene TRBV4-1 combines with J gene TRBJ2-1, with D uncertain. The CDR3 loop spans 13 amino acids. Trimming shortened V by 5 bases and J by 4 bases, and 9 bases separated the two germline ends. Germline CDR1 is MGHRA and CDR2 is YSYEKL. The CDR3 loop reads CASSKVEYNEQFF. CDR3 DNA sequence: TGCGCCAGCAGCAAAGTAGAATACAATGAGCAGTTCTTC.

J is TRBJ2-3 and V is TRBV4-1, with 8 bases identical to TRBD2. CDR3 size: 15 residues. Per the germline V gene, CDR1 is MGHRA and CDR2 is YSYEKL. V shed 7 bases, J shed 1 base, and the junction held 7 bases outside the gene matches. The CDR3 loop is CASTTTSGGTDTQYF. DNA of the CDR3: TGCGCCAGCACCACCACTAGCGGAGGCACAGATACGCAGTATTTT.

The V call is TRBV5-5, the J call TRBJ2-1; TRBD2 aligns across 11 bases. Germline lookup yields CDR1 SGHKS and CDR2 YYEKEE (reference sequence). CDR3 length equals 16 residues. V trimming: 0 bases; J trimming: 4 bases; junction bases outside the gene matches: 3. The chain's CDR3 is CASSLVGTSGYNEQFF. DNA for the CDR3: TGTGCCAGCAGCTTGGTTGGGACTAGCGGTTACAATGAGCAGTTCTTC. Combining the CDR3 with reference TRBV5-5 and TRBJ2-1 gives the whole variable domain DAGVTQSPTHLIKTRGQQVTLRCSPISGHKSVSWYQQVLGQGPQFIFQYYEKEERGRGNFPDRFSARQFPNYSSELNVNALLLGDSALYLCASSLVGTSGYNEQFFGPGTRLTVL.

The chain employs TRBV4-2 and TRBJ1-1; D gene uncertain. Germline loops: CDR1 LGHNA, CDR2 YNFKEQ. The CDR3 is 14 amino acids. Deletions cut 1 base from V and 1 base from J, with 7 bases between. DNA for the CDR3: TGTGCCAGCAGCCAAGGAGGGAGGAACACTGAAGCTTTCTTT. It yields the protein CASSQGGRNTEAFF.

This chain uses TRBV6-1 with TRBJ2-1, with a possible D match to TRBD1 (6 bases). V lost 2 bases, J lost 7 bases, and 24 bases lay in between. Germline assignment: CDR1 MNHNS and CDR2 SASEGT. The CDR3 contains 18 residues. The CDR3 is CASSERSGQLWLTNEQFF. CDR3 nucleotides: TGTGCCAGCAGTGAAAGGAGTGGACAGCTATGGCTCACAAATGAGCAGTTCTTC.

The rearrangement links TRBV7-2 to TRBJ2-7, with TRBD2 identical over 9 bases. Germline CDR1 reads SGHTA; CDR2 reads FQGNSA. Trimming removed 2 bases from V and 2 bases from J; junction bases left unmatched: 7. The CDR3 is 16 amino acids. The CDR3 loop reads CASSLRGLAITYEQYF. The CDR3 nucleotides read TGTGCCAGCAGCTTACGTGGACTAGCGATAACCTACGAGCAGTACTTC.

V usage is TRBV18 and J usage is TRBJ1-4; D is ambiguous. The CDR3 covers 20 residues. The germline V and J ends were trimmed by 1 base and 8 bases, with 29 bases remaining between them. CDR1 and CDR2 (germline): KGHSH, LQKENI. CDR3: CASSPLNSRGKVISREKLFF. The DNA of the CDR3 is TGTGCCAGCTCACCACTAAATTCTCGAGGGAAGGTTATATCGAGAGAAAAACTGTTTTTT.

This chain connects TRBV10-1 to TRBJ2-3; no firm D call. Germline CDR1 and CDR2: WNHNN and SYGVQD (reference sequence). V shed 3 bases and J shed 2 bases, with 9 bases lying between them. The CDR3 sequence is 14 residues long. CDR3 nucleotides: TGCGCCAGCAGTGACAGCGCCTCCACAGATACGCAGTATTTT. It encodes CASSDSASTDTQYF.

CDR3: CASSQGGEAFF. The CDR3 DNA reads TGTGCCAGCTCACAGGGTGGGGAGGCTTTCTTT. The chain employs TRBV18 and TRBJ1-1; D remains ambiguous. The CDR3 totals 11 residues. CDR1 is KGHSH and CDR2 is LQKENI in the germline V gene. The V end was cut by 4 bases, the J end by 11 bases, with 11 bases between.

This chain uses TRBV2 with TRBJ2-1, with 12 positions matching TRBD2. The germline gives CDR1 SNHLY, CDR2 FYNNEI. CDR3 size: 15 residues. Unmatched junction bases numbered 5, after V lost 7 bases and J lost 4 bases. Here the CDR3 DNA reads TGTGCCAGCACTTCTAGCGGGGGGGTGTACAATGAGCAGTTCTTC. Protein sequence: CASTSSGGVYNEQFF.

The rearrangement uses TRBV4-1 and TRBJ2-1; TRBD2 matches 8 bases. With 4 bases clipped from V and 4 bases from J, the junction kept 9 bases outside the gene matches. The germline gives CDR1 MGHRA, CDR2 YSYEKL. CDR3 length: 16 residues. CDR3 loop: CASSPTQAGVYNEQFF. As DNA, the CDR3 is TGCGCCAGCAGCCCCACCCAAGCGGGAGTGTACAATGAGCAGTTCTTC.

This sequence joins TRBV2 and TRBJ2-1; TRBD1 might be the D (5 bases). Trimming shortened V by 7 bases and J by 8 bases, and 12 bases separated the two germline ends. This CDR3 spans 12 amino acids. Germline CDR1 reads SNHLY; CDR2 reads FYNNEI. In DNA, the CDR3 is TGTGCCAGCAAAAGACAGCTGGATGAGCAGTTCTTC. Protein: CASKRQLDEQFF.

This rearrangement joins TRBV6-5 to TRBJ1-2; 7 positions agree with TRBD1. CDR1 and CDR2 (germline): MNHEY, SVGAGI. V dropped 8 bases and J dropped 7; count of bases not matched to a gene: 10. This CDR3 is 13 amino acids long. CDR3 sequence reads: CASRKDRDGGYTF. The CDR3 DNA reads as TGTGCCAGCCGAAAAGACAGGGATGGTGGCTACACCTTC.

The chain joins TRBV10-3 to TRBJ2-1, with 9 bases lining up with TRBD2. Looked up from germline, CDR1 is ENHRY and CDR2 is SYGVKD. The V gene end was trimmed by 2 bases and the J gene end by 0 bases; junction bases not matched to a gene: 5. CDR3 length equals 17 residues. The CDR3 loop is CAISEDGAGGSYNEQFF. The CDR3 DNA reads TGTGCCATCAGTGAGGACGGAGCGGGGGGCTCCTACAATGAGCAGTTCTTC.

The chain recombines TRBV15 with TRBJ2-5; D is undetermined. Germline loops: CDR1 LNHNV, CDR2 YYDKDF (reference sequence). Trimming took 8 bases from V and 1 from J, leaving 8 bases between them. CDR3 length equals 12 residues. CDR3 sequence (DNA): TGTGCCACCCGAGGTTTCCAAGAGACCCAGTACTTC. It specifies CATRGFQETQYF.

The chain links TRBV10-3 to TRBJ2-7, with D maybe TRBD2 (6 bases). The germline V and J ends were trimmed by 4 bases and 4 bases, with 14 bases remaining between them. The CDR3 runs 14 residues. The V gene's germline CDR1 is ENHRY and CDR2 SYGVKD. Here the CDR3 DNA reads TGTGCCATCAGTGTAACTAGCTGGGATTACGAGCAGTACTTC. The encoded protein is CAISVTSWDYEQYF.